These T cell receptor beta chains were read from a single sample in a study of cytomegalovirus exposure and HLA in healthy donors. Some clones are missing from TCRdb's copy, which holds only in-frame ones; the method was immunoSEQ multiplex PCR. Seen here are 90,000 to 120,000 clones, 76% observed once, and the top ten hold about 2%. The sequencing input was PBMCs. The receptors were sampled from a man between 18 and 29 years old in good health and CMV-seronegative. The CDR3 runs from the conserved cysteine through the conserved F or W. Fields, in order: CDR3 DNA, CDR3 protein, CDR3 length, D gene, V gene, clone size, J gene. A D gene is named only where the DNA matches it firmly. The size field is filled for only some rows; it gives once, few, many or a size class.

CDR3nt: TGTGCCAGTAGTATAGTCGACTTAGCGGGGGAGTCCTACAATGAGCAGTTCTTC
CDR3aa: CASSIVDLAGESYNEQFF
len: 18
d_gene: TRBD2
v_gene: TRBV19
abundance: once
j_gene: TRBJ2-1

CDR3nt: TGTTCCAGCAGCTTAGGGCAGGGCGTGTACTTC
CDR3aa: CSSSLGQGVYF
len: 11
d_gene: .
v_gene: TRBV7-9
abundance: .
j_gene: TRBJ2-5

CDR3nt: TGTGCCAGCAGCCAAGTGGAGGGGACCGGAAACACCATATATTTT
CDR3aa: CASSQVEGTGNTIYF
len: 15
d_gene: .
v_gene: TRBV4-2
abundance: few
j_gene: TRBJ1-3

CDR3nt: TGTGCCAGCAGCGACGACCCGAGGACGCAGTATTTT
CDR3aa: CASSDDPRTQYF
len: 12
d_gene: .
v_gene: TRBV7-2
abundance: .
j_gene: TRBJ2-3

CDR3nt: TGTGCCAGCAGCCTCGGGACTAGCACCCAAGAGACCCAGTACTTC
CDR3aa: CASSLGTSTQETQYF
len: 15
d_gene: TRBD2
v_gene: TRBV7-8
abundance: .
j_gene: TRBJ2-5

CDR3nt: TGTGCCAGCAGCTTAGGCCCGGGGAATGAGCAGTTCTTC
CDR3aa: CASSLGPGNEQFF
len: 13
d_gene: .
v_gene: TRBV7-8
abundance: .
j_gene: TRBJ2-1

CDR3nt: TGTGCCAGCAGCCCATCCCCGGGGGGGCCTTATGAGCAGTTCTTC
CDR3aa: CASSPSPGGPYEQFF
len: 15
d_gene: TRBD2
v_gene: TRBV7-3
abundance: .
j_gene: TRBJ2-1

CDR3nt: TGTGCCACCAGCAGAGGGGGAGCGGGGGGAGTAAGTACAGATACGCAGTATTTT
CDR3aa: CATSRGGAGGVSTDTQYF
len: 18
d_gene: TRBD2
v_gene: TRBV15
abundance: .
j_gene: TRBJ2-3

CDR3nt: TGTGCCAGTACCGTGAGCGGGACAGGGCTAGAGACCCAGTACTTC
CDR3aa: CASTVSGTGLETQYF
len: 15
d_gene: TRBD1
v_gene: TRBV19
abundance: .
j_gene: TRBJ2-5

CDR3nt: TGTGCCAGCAGCTTAGATAGGAGGGAAAAACTGTTTTTT
CDR3aa: CASSLDRREKLFF
len: 13
d_gene: .
v_gene: TRBV7-2
abundance: .
j_gene: TRBJ1-4

CDR3nt: TGTGCCAGCACCCGGGGGTTTTACGCCGAGCAGTACTTC
CDR3aa: CASTRGFYAEQYF
len: 13
d_gene: .
v_gene: TRBV2
abundance: once
j_gene: TRBJ2-7